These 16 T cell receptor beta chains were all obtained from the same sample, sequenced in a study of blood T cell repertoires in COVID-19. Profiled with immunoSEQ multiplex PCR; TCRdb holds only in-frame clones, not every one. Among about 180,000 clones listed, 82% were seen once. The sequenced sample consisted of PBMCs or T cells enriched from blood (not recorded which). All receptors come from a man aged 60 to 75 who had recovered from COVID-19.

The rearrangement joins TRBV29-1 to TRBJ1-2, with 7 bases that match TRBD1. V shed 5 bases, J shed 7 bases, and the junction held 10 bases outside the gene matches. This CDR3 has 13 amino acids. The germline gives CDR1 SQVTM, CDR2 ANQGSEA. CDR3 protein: CSVPDPDRAGYTF. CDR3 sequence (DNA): TGCAGCGTTCCAGATCCCGACAGGGCTGGCTACACCTTC.

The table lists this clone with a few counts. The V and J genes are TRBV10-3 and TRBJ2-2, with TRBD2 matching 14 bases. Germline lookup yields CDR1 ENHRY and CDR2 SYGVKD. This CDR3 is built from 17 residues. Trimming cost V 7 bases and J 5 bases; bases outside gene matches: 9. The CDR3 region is CAITEGLAGEDTGELFF. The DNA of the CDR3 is TGTGCCATCACCGAGGGACTAGCGGGAGAGGATACCGGGGAGCTGTTTTTT.

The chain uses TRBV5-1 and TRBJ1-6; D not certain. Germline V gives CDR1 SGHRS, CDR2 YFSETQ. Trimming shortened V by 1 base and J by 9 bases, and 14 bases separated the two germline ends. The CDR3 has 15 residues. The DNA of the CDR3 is TGCGCCAGCAGCTTGTATAGTGGGGAGGGTTCACCCCTCCACTTT. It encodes CASSLYSGEGSPLHF.

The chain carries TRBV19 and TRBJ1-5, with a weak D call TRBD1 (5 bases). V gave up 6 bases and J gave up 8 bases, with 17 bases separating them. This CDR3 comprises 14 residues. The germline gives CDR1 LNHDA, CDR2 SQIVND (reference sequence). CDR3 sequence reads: CASRSDIRSEPQHF. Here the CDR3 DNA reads TGTGCCAGTAGATCGGACATCCGCTCCGAGCCCCAGCATTTT. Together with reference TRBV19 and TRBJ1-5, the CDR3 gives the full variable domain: DGGITQSPKYLFRKEGQNVTLSCEQNLNHDAMYWYRQDPGQGLRLIYYSQIVNDFQKGDIAEGYSVSREKKESFPLTVTSAQKNPTAFYLCASRSDIRSEPQHFGDGTRLSIL.

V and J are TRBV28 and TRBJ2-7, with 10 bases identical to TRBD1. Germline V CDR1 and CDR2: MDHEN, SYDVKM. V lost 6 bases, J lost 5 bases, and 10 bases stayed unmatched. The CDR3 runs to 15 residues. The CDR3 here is CASRAPGQGSNEQYF. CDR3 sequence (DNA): TGTGCCAGCAGAGCCCCGGGACAGGGGTCAAACGAGCAGTACTTC.

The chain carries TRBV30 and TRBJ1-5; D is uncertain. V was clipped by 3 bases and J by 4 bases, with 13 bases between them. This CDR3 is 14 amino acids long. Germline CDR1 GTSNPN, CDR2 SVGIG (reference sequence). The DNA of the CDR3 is TGTGCCTGGAGACAAGCGGGCGGGAATCAGCCCCAGCATTTT. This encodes CAWRQAGGNQPQHF.

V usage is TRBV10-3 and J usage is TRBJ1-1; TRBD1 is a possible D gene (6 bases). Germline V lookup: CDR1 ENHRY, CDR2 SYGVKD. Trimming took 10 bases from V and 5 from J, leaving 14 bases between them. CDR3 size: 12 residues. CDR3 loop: CASLGAGTEAFF. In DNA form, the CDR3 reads TGTGCCAGTTTGGGGGCTGGGACTGAAGCTTTCTTT.

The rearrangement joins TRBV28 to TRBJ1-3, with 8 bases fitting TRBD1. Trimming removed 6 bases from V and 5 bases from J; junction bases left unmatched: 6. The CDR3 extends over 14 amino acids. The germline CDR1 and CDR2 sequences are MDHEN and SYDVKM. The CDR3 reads CASSPDRGRNTIYF. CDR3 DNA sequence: TGTGCCAGCAGCCCCGACAGGGGTAGAAACACCATATATTTT.

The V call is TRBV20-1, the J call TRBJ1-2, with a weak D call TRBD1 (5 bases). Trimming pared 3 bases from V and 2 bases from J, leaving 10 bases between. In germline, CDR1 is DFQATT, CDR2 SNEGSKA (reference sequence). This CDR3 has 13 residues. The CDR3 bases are TGCAGTGCTAGTTCAGGGAGGAACTATGGCTACACCTTC. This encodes CSASSGRNYGYTF.

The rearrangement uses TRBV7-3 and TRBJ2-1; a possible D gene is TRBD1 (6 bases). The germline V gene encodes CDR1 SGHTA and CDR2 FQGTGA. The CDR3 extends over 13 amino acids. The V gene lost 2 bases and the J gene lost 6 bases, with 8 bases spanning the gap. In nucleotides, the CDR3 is TGTGCCAGCAGCTTAGCACAGGGCAATGAGCAGTTCTTC. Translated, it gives CASSLAQGNEQFF.

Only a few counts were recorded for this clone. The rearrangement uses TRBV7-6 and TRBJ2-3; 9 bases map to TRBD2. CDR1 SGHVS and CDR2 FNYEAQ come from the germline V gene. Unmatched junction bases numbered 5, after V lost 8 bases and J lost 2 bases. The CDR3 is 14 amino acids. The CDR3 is CASALAGNTDTQYF. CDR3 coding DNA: TGTGCCAGCGCCCTAGCGGGAAACACAGATACGCAGTATTTT.

For the CDR3, the DNA is TGCGCCAGCAGCTACGGACAGGGCCATGAGACCCAGTACTTC. It codes for CASSYGQGHETQYF. The chain combines TRBV5-1 with TRBJ2-5; 8 nucleotides agree with TRBD1. The CDR3 covers 14 residues. After removal of 3 bases from V and 5 bases from J, the junction contained 6 bases not matched to a gene. The germline V gene encodes CDR1 SGHRS and CDR2 YFSETQ. Together with reference TRBV5-1 and TRBJ2-5, the CDR3 gives the full variable domain: KAGVTQTPRYLIKTRGQQVTLSCSPISGHRSVSWYQQTPGQGLQFLFEYFSETQRNKGNFPGRFSGRQFSNSRSEMNVSTLELGDSALYLCASSYGQGHETQYFGPGTRLLVL.

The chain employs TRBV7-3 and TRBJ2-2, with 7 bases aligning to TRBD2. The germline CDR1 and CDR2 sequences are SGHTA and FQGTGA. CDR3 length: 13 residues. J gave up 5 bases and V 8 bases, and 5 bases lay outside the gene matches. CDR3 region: CASDGLGTGELFF. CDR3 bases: TGTGCCAGCGACGGACTAGGTACCGGGGAGCTGTTTTTT.

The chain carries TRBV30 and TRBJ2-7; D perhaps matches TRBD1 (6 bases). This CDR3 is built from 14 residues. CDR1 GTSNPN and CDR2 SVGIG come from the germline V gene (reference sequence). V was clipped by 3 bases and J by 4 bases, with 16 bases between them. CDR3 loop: CAWRQDSHKYEQYF. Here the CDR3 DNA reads TGTGCCTGGAGACAGGACAGCCACAAATACGAGCAGTACTTC.

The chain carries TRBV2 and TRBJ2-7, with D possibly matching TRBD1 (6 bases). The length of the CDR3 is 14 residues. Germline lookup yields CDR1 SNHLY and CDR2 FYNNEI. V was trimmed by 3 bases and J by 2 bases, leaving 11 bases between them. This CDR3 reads CASSESQGAYEQYF. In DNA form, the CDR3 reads TGTGCCAGCAGTGAGTCACAGGGAGCCTACGAGCAGTACTTC.

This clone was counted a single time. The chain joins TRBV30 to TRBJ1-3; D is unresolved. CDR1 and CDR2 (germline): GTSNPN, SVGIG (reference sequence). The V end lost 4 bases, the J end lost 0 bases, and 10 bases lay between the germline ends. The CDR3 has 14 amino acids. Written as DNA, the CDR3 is TGTGCCTGGAAAGAGTTTTTCTCTGGAAACACCATATATTTT. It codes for CAWKEFFSGNTIYF. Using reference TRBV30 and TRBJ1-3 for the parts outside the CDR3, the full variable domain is SQTIHQWPATLVQPVGSPLSLECTVEGTSNPNLYWYRQAAGRGLQLLFYSVGIGQISSEVPQNLSASRPQDRQFILSSKKLLLSDSGFYLCAWKEFFSGNTIYFGEGSWLTVV.